A selection of T cell receptor beta chains follows, all from one sample in a study of blood T cell repertoires in COVID-19. The data were produced by immunoSEQ multiplex PCR, yet TCRdb's version contains in-frame clones alone and is incomplete. The sample records about 150,000 clones, about 80% being singletons. The sequenced sample was peripheral blood. These receptors all stem from a woman aged 55-70 years with COVID-19, enrolled during active disease. CDR3s include the opening cysteine and the closing phenylalanine or tryptophan. Fields, in order: D gene, clone size, V gene, J gene, CDR3 DNA, CDR3 protein. A D gene is named only where the DNA matches it firmly. The size entry is marked missing in some rows and otherwise reads once, few, many or a size class.

-,-,TRBV30,TRBJ1-1,TGTGCCTGGAGTGTACAGTCGGTGAGCACTGAAGCTTTCTTT,CAWSVQSVSTEAFF
-,-,TRBV27,TRBJ1-5,TGTGCCAGCCGGAACAGGGTGGGCAATCAGCCCCAGCATTTT,CASRNRVGNQPQHF
-,-,TRBV9,TRBJ1-2,TGTGCCAGTACAGGGCGGAACTATGGCTACACCTTC,CASTGRNYGYTF
-,-,TRBV15,TRBJ2-1,TGTGCCACCAGCAGAGATGCCCTGACCTTAAGACTATTCTACAATGAGCAGTTCTTC,CATSRDALTLRLFYNEQFF
TRBD2,once,TRBV6-5,TRBJ2-7,TGTGCCAGCAGCCGACTAGCGGGCTACGAGCAGTACTTC,CASSRLAGYEQYF
-,-,TRBV2,TRBJ1-1,TGTGCCAGCAGTGAGAGAGGGAAGAACACTGAAGCTTTCTTT,CASSERGKNTEAFF
-,-,TRBV4-2,TRBJ1-5,TGTGCCAGCAGCCAAGACCCTGTCGGTCTCGGCAATCAGCCCCAGCATTTT,CASSQDPVGLGNQPQHF
TRBD1,-,TRBV5-1,TRBJ1-1,TGCGCCACGCAACTATTACAGGGGAGCACTGAAGCTTTCTTT,CATQLLQGSTEAFF
TRBD2,once,TRBV18,TRBJ2-3,TGTGCCAGCTCACCACGCGGGAGACCCACAGATACGCAGTATTTT,CASSPRGRPTDTQYF
-,many,TRBV3-1/TRBV3-2,TRBJ2-5,TGTGCCAGCAGCCTGAACCCGGGGAACGGAGAGACCCAGTACTTC,CASSLNPGNGETQYF
-,-,TRBV5-5,TRBJ2-1,TGTGCCAGCAGCTCCTTTGAGCTGCCGGGCAATGAGCAGTTCTTC,CASSSFELPGNEQFF
TRBD1,-,TRBV6-5,TRBJ2-7,TGTGCCAGCAGGGGACAGGGGGCTTACGAGCAGTACTTC,CASRGQGAYEQYF
-,few,TRBV6-5,TRBJ1-1,TGTGCCAGCAGGCCCCAGGCCCTGAACACTGAAGCTTTCTTT,CASRPQALNTEAFF
-,-,TRBV7-8,TRBJ1-1,TGTGCCAGCAGCCCTAGAGGCAGAATGAACACTGAAGCTTTCTTT,CASSPRGRMNTEAFF
TRBD2,-,TRBV3-1/TRBV3-2,TRBJ2-1,TGTGCCAGCAGCCCTAGCGGGGGGCGGAATGAGCAGTTCTTC,CASSPSGGRNEQFF
TRBD1,-,TRBV9,TRBJ1-1,TGTGCCAGCAGCGGCGAAGAGGTCAGGGGGGTGGATACTGAAGCTTTCTTT,CASSGEEVRGVDTEAFF
TRBD2,-,TRBV14,TRBJ2-1,TGTGCCAGCAGCCAAGGACTAGCGGGAGGCGGAGAGCAGTTCTTC,CASSQGLAGGGEQFF
-,-,TRBV27,TRBJ1-3,TGTGCCAGCGGAACAGCTGGAAACACCATATATTTT,CASGTAGNTIYF
TRBD1,-,TRBV5-1,TRBJ1-1,TGCGCCAGCAGCTTTCCTAGGGGGCAGAACACTGAAGCTTTCTTT,CASSFPRGQNTEAFF
-,-,TRBV3-1/TRBV3-2,TRBJ1-1,TGTGCCAGCAGCATTCCGGGATCTCCAAAAGCTTTCTTT,CASSIPGSPKAFF
-,-,TRBV7-9,TRBJ2-4,TGTGCCAGCAGCTTAGAGGACTACCGAGCCAAAAACATTCAGTACTTC,CASSLEDYRAKNIQYF
-,-,TRBV18,TRBJ2-5,TGTGCCAGCTCACCTGACATCCAAGAGACCCAGTACTTC,CASSPDIQETQYF
-,once,TRBV2,TRBJ1-5,TGTGCCAGCAGTCGAGGGGGGGGACAGCCCCAGCATTTT,CASSRGGGQPQHF
TRBD1,-,TRBV2,TRBJ1-6,TGTGCCAGCGAGGGAGGACAGGGGTATAATTCACCCCTCCACTTT,CASEGGQGYNSPLHF
-,-,TRBV27,TRBJ1-6,TGTGCCAGCAGCGCCCCTTCTCTGGACAGAGTGAATTCACCCCTCCACTTT,CASSAPSLDRVNSPLHF
-,-,TRBV6-1,TRBJ1-5,TGTGCCAGCAGTGTGCAGGGGCCCTATAAGAATTTTGGCAATCAGCCCCAGCATTTT,CASSVQGPYKNFGNQPQHF
-,-,TRBV5-1,TRBJ2-7,TGCGCCAGCAGCTTGGAAGAGGGCGAGCAGTACTTC,CASSLEEGEQYF
-,-,TRBV18,TRBJ1-5,TGTGCCAGCTCACCCGGTCAGGGTGGCAATCAGCCCCAGCATTTT,CASSPGQGGNQPQHF
-,-,TRBV18,TRBJ1-1,TGTGCCAGCTCAGGCGCGGCGTCCACTGAAGCTTTCTTT,CASSGAASTEAFF
TRBD1,-,TRBV13,TRBJ1-4,TGTGCCAGCAGCTCAGCGCATCCGGAGGGACAGGAAAATGAAAAACTGTTTTTT,CASSSAHPEGQENEKLFF
TRBD1,-,TRBV5-6,TRBJ1-2,TGTGCCAGCAGCTCTCAGGGGGTAAATTACTATGGCTACACCTTC,CASSSQGVNYYGYTF
TRBD2,-,TRBV15,TRBJ2-7,TGTGCCACCAGCCCTCTCACCGGGACTAGTTACGAGCAGTACTTC,CATSPLTGTSYEQYF
TRBD1,-,TRBV19,TRBJ1-1,TGTGCCAGTAGTAGCGGACAGGGTGAGCCTATCTATGGTGAAGCTTTCTTT,CASSSGQGEPIYGEAFF
TRBD2,-,TRBV2,TRBJ2-7,TGTGCCAGCCAAAAACTAGCGGTCTGGGCAGCTCACGAGCAGTACTTC,CASQKLAVWAAHEQYF
TRBD1,-,TRBV27,TRBJ1-2,TGTGCCAGCAGTACATACAGGGGGAACTATGGCTACACCTTC,CASSTYRGNYGYTF
TRBD1,-,TRBV5-4,TRBJ2-1,TGTGCCAGCAGCTTGGCCGGGACAGGACGTAATGAGCAGTTCTTC,CASSLAGTGRNEQFF
TRBD2,-,TRBV7-3,TRBJ2-1,TGTGCCAGCAGCCAGAGGCCTGGCGGGGGGGGAAATGAGCAGTTCTTC,CASSQRPGGGGNEQFF
-,-,TRBV30,TRBJ2-5,TGTGCCTGGAGGCCGACTACGAGAGAGACCCAGTACTTC,CAWRPTTRETQYF
TRBD1,-,TRBV19,TRBJ1-1,TGTGCCAGTAGTATAGACCCGGGACAGGGTTACACTGAAGCTTTCTTT,CASSIDPGQGYTEAFF
TRBD2,-,TRBV2,TRBJ2-1,TGTGCCAGCAGACCGACTAGCGGGATATACAATGAGCAGTTCTTC,CASRPTSGIYNEQFF
-,-,TRBV14,TRBJ2-3,TGTGCCAGCAGCCAAGAACTTTTCACAGATACGCAGTATTTT,CASSQELFTDTQYF
-,-,TRBV28,TRBJ2-4,TGTGCCAGCAGTTTGCCCGGGGCTGGGGGGAACATTCAGTACTTC,CASSLPGAGGNIQYF
TRBD1,-,TRBV18,TRBJ1-1,TGTGCCAGCTCACCACCGACCCTCGGACAGGGAACTGTGAACACTGAAGCTTTCTTT,CASSPPTLGQGTVNTEAFF
-,-,TRBV11-3,TRBJ1-1,TGTGCCAGCAGCTTACGTCCAGGCCATGCTTTCTTT,CASSLRPGHAFF
TRBD1,-,TRBV10-2,TRBJ1-5,TGCGCCAGCAGTGAGTACAGGGGAATAAATCAGCCCCAGCATTTT,CASSEYRGINQPQHF
-,-,TRBV7-3,TRBJ1-1,TGTGCCAGCAGCTTGGGGGCAGCGAACACTGAAGCTTTCTTT,CASSLGAANTEAFF
TRBD1,-,TRBV18,TRBJ1-1,TGTGCCAGCTCACTACGCGGACAGGGCGTTGAAGCTTTCTTT,CASSLRGQGVEAFF
-,once,TRBV7-8,TRBJ2-2,TGTGCCAGCAGCCCCAACGGGACTCCCCTCGGGGAGCTGTTTTTT,CASSPNGTPLGELFF
-,-,TRBV5-6,TRBJ1-3,TGTGCCAGCAGCTCTCCAACAGGGCCTGGAAACACCATATATTTT,CASSSPTGPGNTIYF
-,once,TRBV3-1/TRBV3-2,TRBJ2-2,TGTGCCAGCAGCCCGCGGGGTACGGGGAGTACCGGGGAGCTGTTTTTT,CASSPRGTGSTGELFF
-,-,TRBV19,TRBJ1-5,TGTGCCAGTAATGCAGGGGATCGAGGTCAGCCCCAGCATTTT,CASNAGDRGQPQHF
-,-,TRBV4-2,TRBJ1-2,TGTGCCAGCAGCCCGGTGGGCAACAGCTATGGCTACACCTTC,CASSPVGNSYGYTF
-,many,TRBV2,TRBJ2-2,TGTGCCAGCAGGGGTGGAGGCACCGGGGAGCTGTTTTTT,CASRGGGTGELFF
TRBD1,-,TRBV6-5,TRBJ1-2,TGTGCCAGCAGTTACACTGGACAGGGTGGTGGCTACACCTTC,CASSYTGQGGGYTF
TRBD1,-,TRBV7-9,TRBJ1-5,TGTGCCAGCAGCCCCTGGGACAGGGAAGGAAATCAGCCCCAGCATTTT,CASSPWDREGNQPQHF
TRBD1,once,TRBV6-5,TRBJ1-2,TGTGCCAGCAGTTCCCCTCGACAGGGAGCTAACTATGGCTACACCTTC,CASSSPRQGANYGYTF
TRBD2,-,TRBV18,TRBJ2-3,TGTGCCAGTCAGACTAGCGGGAGCACAGATACGCAGTATTTT,CASQTSGSTDTQYF
-,-,TRBV18,TRBJ2-6,TGTGCCAGCTCACCACCGGGTGCAGGGAAAGGGGCCAACGTCCTGACTTTC,CASSPPGAGKGANVLTF